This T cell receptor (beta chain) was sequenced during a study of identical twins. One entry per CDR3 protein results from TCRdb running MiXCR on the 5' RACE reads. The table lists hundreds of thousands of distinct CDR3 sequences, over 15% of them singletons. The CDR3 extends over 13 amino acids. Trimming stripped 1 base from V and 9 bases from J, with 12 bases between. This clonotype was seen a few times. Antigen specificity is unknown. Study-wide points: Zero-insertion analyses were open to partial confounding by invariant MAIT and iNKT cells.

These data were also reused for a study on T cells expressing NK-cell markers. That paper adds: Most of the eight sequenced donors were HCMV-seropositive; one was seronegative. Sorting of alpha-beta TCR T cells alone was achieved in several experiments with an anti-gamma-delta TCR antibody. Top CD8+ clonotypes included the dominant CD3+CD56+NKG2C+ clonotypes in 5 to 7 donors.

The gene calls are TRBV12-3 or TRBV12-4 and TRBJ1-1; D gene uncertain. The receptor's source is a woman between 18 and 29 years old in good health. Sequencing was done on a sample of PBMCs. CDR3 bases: TGTGCCAGCAGTTTAGGGACTGGAAACAAAGCTTTCTTT. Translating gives CASSLGTGNKAFF.